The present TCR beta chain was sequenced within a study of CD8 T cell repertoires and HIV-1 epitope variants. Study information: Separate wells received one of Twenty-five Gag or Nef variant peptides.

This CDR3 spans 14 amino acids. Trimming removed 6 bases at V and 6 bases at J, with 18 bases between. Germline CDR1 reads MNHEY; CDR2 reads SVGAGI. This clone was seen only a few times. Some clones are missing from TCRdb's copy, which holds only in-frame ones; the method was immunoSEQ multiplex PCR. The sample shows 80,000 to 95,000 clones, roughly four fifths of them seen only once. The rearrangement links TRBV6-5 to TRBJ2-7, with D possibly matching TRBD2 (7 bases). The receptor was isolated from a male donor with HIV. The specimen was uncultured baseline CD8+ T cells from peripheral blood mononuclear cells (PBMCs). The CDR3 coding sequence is TGTGCCAGCAGCACCGGGTCAGGGGAGGGCGAGCAGTACTTC. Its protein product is CASSTGSGEGEQYF.